This TCR beta chain came from a study of cytomegalovirus exposure and HLA in healthy donors. On the study more broadly: The study's early data release held approximately 91 million unique TCRs from HLA-typed donors.

Overall study findings and caveats: Analyses of presence/absence relied on an assumption of roughly uniform sequencing depth across donors. Later, TCR association rates were found to vary by HLA locus, highest for DRB1 and lowest for HLA-C. By a later analysis, the bulk of CMV-associated TCR beta chains appeared HLA-restricted.

The PCR made use of 60 Vbeta and 13 Jbeta primers. The table came from immunoSEQ multiplex PCR; TCRdb's copy has only in-frame clones and leaves some out. The sample yields 130,000 or so clones, just under 80% seen once. On this clone: Antigen: not known.

Unmatched junction bases numbered 8, after V lost 6 bases and J lost 4 bases. Looked up from germline, CDR1 is ENHRY and CDR2 is SYGVKD. The CDR3 spans 16 residues. The sample comprised PBMCs. The clonotype was recovered from a man aged 25-40 years in good health and CMV-seronegative. The chain joins TRBV10-3 to TRBJ2-1, with 11 bases identical to TRBD2. The DNA of the CDR3 is TGTGCCATCAGCGGGACTAGCGGAAACCAATACAATGAGCAGTTCTTC. It translates to CAISGTSGNQYNEQFF.